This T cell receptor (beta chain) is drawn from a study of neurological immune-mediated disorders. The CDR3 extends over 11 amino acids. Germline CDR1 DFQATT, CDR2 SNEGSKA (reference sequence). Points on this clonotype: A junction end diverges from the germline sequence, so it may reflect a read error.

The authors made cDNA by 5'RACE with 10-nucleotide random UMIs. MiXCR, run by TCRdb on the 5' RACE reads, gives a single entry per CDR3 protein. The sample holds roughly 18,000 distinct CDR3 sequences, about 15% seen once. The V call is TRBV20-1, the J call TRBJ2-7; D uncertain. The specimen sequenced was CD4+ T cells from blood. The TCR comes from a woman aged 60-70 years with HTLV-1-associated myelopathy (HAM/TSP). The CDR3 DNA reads TGCAGTGCTAGAGATACCTCCAATGAGCAGTTC. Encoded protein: CSARDTSNEQF.